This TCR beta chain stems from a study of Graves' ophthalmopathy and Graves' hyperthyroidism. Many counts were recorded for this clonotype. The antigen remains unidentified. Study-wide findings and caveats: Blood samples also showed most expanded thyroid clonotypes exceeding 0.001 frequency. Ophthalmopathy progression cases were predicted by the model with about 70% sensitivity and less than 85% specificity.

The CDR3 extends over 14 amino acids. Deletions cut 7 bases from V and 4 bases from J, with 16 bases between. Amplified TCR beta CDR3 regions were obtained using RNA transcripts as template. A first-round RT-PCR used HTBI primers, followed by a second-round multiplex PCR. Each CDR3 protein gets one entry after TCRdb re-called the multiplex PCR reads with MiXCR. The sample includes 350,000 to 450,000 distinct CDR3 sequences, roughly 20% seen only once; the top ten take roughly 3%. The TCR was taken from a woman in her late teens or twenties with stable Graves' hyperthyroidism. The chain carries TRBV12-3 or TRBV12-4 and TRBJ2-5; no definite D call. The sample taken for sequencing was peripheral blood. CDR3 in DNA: TGTGCCAGCACGACGGGTCATAATGTAGAGACCCAGTACTTC. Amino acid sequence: CASTTGHNVETQYF.